The 18 T cell receptor beta chains reported below all come from one sample, sequenced in a study of CD8+ T cells in alopecia areata. As to treatment: oral pan-JAK inhibitor, 5-10 mg twice daily. Sequencing used cDNA as its template, made by extracting RNA and reverse transcribing it. TCRdb keeps only in-frame clones here, not all; method: immunoSEQ multiplex PCR. The data contain approximately 160,000 clones, approximately 62% of them seen just once; the ten biggest clones take up over 12%. The sample in question was CD4+ T cells sorted from blood, obtained at week 24, from a patient treated with tofacitinib. The source is a human donor with alopecia areata.

V usage is TRBV4-1 and J usage is TRBJ2-3; TRBD2 matches 10 bases. Germline V gene data show CDR1 as MGHRA and CDR2 as YSYEKL. The CDR3 length is 16 residues. V shed 0 bases and J 9 bases; nucleotides not matched to a gene: 9. The CDR3 DNA sequence: TGCGCCAGCAGCCAAGAGGAACTAGCGGGACCTGAAACGCAGTATTTT. Its translation: CASSQEELAGPETQYF.

The chain carries TRBV18 and TRBJ1-2; the D is unclear. V lost 3 bases, J lost 2 bases, and 7 bases lay in between. CDR3 length equals 13 residues. Per germline, CDR1 KGHSH and CDR2 LQKENI. The CDR3 sequence: CASSPRRNYGYTF. As DNA, the CDR3 is TGTGCCAGCTCACCCAGGCGGAACTATGGCTACACCTTC.

The chain is built from TRBV7-2 and TRBJ1-5; 7 positions agree with TRBD1. The CDR3 consists of 16 residues. Germline trimming cut 5 bases from V and 3 bases from J; bases unmatched to any gene: 10. Germline CDR1 reads SGHTA; CDR2 reads FQGNSA. The CDR3 reads CASSAPGQAFNQPQHF. CDR3 sequence (DNA): TGTGCCAGCAGCGCACCCGGACAGGCCTTCAATCAGCCCCAGCATTTT.

This clone was seen once. The chain recombines TRBV6-5 with TRBJ2-5; D remains ambiguous. Germline CDR1 is MNHEY and CDR2 is SVGAGI. CDR3 size: 13 residues. The V end lost 4 bases, the J end lost 6 bases, and 12 bases lay between the germline ends. This chain's CDR3 is CASSSGSSKTQYF. The CDR3 DNA reads TGTGCCAGCAGTTCGGGTAGCAGCAAGACCCAGTACTTC.

V and J are TRBV10-3 and TRBJ1-1; D gene uncertain. The CDR3 runs 12 residues. Germline V CDR1 and CDR2: ENHRY, SYGVKD. Trimming pared 3 bases from V and 1 base from J, leaving 3 bases between. CDR3 sequence: CAISDRNTEAFF. The CDR3 nucleotides read TGTGCCATCAGTGACAGGAACACTGAAGCTTTCTTT.

This clone was picked up a small number of times. CDR3 protein: CASSSTGPDEKLFF. The CDR3 DNA follows: TGTGCCAGCAGTTCGACAGGACCAGATGAAAAACTGTTTTTT. The chain recombines TRBV6-6 with TRBJ1-4, with a weak D call TRBD1 (6 bases). Trimming removed 4 bases from V and 6 bases from J, with 12 bases in between. CDR3 size: 14 residues. Germline V CDR1 and CDR2: MNHNY, SVGAGI (reference sequence).

The gene calls are TRBV29-1 and TRBJ1-5, with 10 bases identical to TRBD1. Germline V gene data show CDR1 as SQVTM and CDR2 as ANQGSEA. Trimming at V came to 6 bases and at J to 7 bases, leaving 6 bases not matched to a gene. This CDR3 has 13 amino acids. As DNA, the CDR3 is TGCAGCGTCGGGACAGGGGTACAGCAGCCCCAGCATTTT. Its protein product is CSVGTGVQQPQHF.

The V gene is TRBV6-1, the J gene TRBJ1-6; the match to TRBD1 covers 8 bases. In germline, CDR1 is MNHNS, CDR2 SASEGT. The length of the CDR3 is 16 residues. V shed 3 bases and J 3 bases; nucleotides not matched to a gene: 4. CDR3 bases: TGTGCCAGCAGTGATGGGACAGGAGGCTATAATTCACCCCTCCACTTT. Translating gives CASSDGTGGYNSPLHF.

This rearrangement joins TRBV30 to TRBJ1-5; a weak D match, TRBD1 (5 bases). The V gene lost 2 bases and the J gene lost 7 bases, with 18 bases spanning the gap. The germline V gene encodes CDR1 GTSNPN and CDR2 SVGIG (reference sequence). The CDR3 covers 15 residues. The CDR3 is CAWSSKPFDSQPQHF. In DNA, the CDR3 is TGTGCCTGGAGTTCCAAACCCTTCGACAGCCAGCCCCAGCATTTT.

This clone was recorded a few times. This rearrangement joins TRBV5-1 to TRBJ2-5; no firm D call. V dropped 3 bases and J dropped 4 bases, with 16 bases sitting between them. The V gene's germline CDR1 is SGHRS and CDR2 YFSETQ. CDR3 length equals 15 residues. CDR3 sequence (DNA): TGCGCCAGCAGCTCGACGGCTACGGCATCAGAGACCCAGTACTTC. Translation: CASSSTATASETQYF.

This sequence joins TRBV9 and TRBJ2-7; D is undetermined. Looked up from germline, CDR1 is SGDLS and CDR2 is YYNGEE. V was shortened by 0 bases and J by 3 bases, with 7 bases between the two germline ends. The CDR3 is made up of 13 amino acids. CDR3 sequence (DNA): TGTGCCAGCAGCGTAGGGGCTAGCTACGAGCAGTACTTC. It codes for CASSVGASYEQYF.

The chain has TRBV27 and TRBJ1-1, with D unresolved. Trimming took off 6 bases at V and 2 bases at J, with 7 bases between the two ends. Germline CDR1 MNHEY, CDR2 SMNVEV (reference sequence). The CDR3 consists of 12 residues. The CDR3 here is CASSHRNTEAFF. The CDR3 DNA reads as TGTGCCAGCAGCCACAGAAACACTGAAGCTTTCTTT.

This chain connects TRBV10-3 to TRBJ2-7; D gene uncertain. This CDR3 is 13 amino acids long. Germline lookup yields CDR1 ENHRY and CDR2 SYGVKD. V lost 0 bases, J lost 3 bases, and 6 bases lay in between. The CDR3 region is CAISESTDYEQYF. For the CDR3, the DNA is TGTGCCATCAGTGAGTCGACGGACTACGAGCAGTACTTC.

This chain joins TRBV30 and TRBJ2-2, with a tentative D call TRBD1 (5 bases). The germline gives CDR1 GTSNPN, CDR2 SVGIG (reference sequence). This CDR3 is 15 amino acids long. The V gene lost 8 bases and the J gene lost 4 bases, with 20 bases spanning the gap. The CDR3 here is CAQSSGAGPTGELFF. CDR3 DNA: TGTGCCCAAAGCTCCGGTGCAGGGCCCACCGGGGAGCTGTTTTTT.

This clone was counted once. The sample contains more than one DNA sequence encoding this CDR3. The chain carries TRBV5-1 and TRBJ2-1; D gene unclear. The CDR3 runs to 12 residues. CDR1 is SGHRS and CDR2 is YFSETQ in the germline V gene. Trimming took off 4 bases at V and 3 bases at J, with 5 bases between the two ends. CDR3 protein: CASSPDYNEQFF. CDR3 nucleotide sequence: TGCGCCAGCAGCCCGGACTACAATGAGCAGTTCTTC.

The chain joins TRBV5-1 to TRBJ2-5; no clear D gene. This CDR3 contains 13 residues. The germline gives CDR1 SGHRS, CDR2 YFSETQ. Deletions cut 1 base from V and 3 bases from J, with 7 bases between. The DNA for the CDR3 is TGCGCCAGCAGCTTGTACCCAGAAGAGACCCAGTACTTC. Residues: CASSLYPEETQYF.

This clone has just a few counts. The V call is TRBV5-1, the J call TRBJ2-3, with 11 bases fitting TRBD2. The CDR3 extends over 15 amino acids. The germline V gene encodes CDR1 SGHRS and CDR2 YFSETQ. V lost 6 bases and J lost 6; bases outside the gene matches: 9. This CDR3 is CASTTQTSGVDTQYF. CDR3 nucleotide sequence: TGCGCCAGCACCACTCAGACTAGCGGGGTTGATACGCAGTATTTT.

This clone was counted between two and nine times. The rearrangement joins TRBV6-5 to TRBJ2-1; possible D gene TRBD1, 6 bases. This CDR3 comprises 14 residues. The V gene's germline CDR1 is MNHEY and CDR2 SVGAGI. V lost 5 bases, J lost 6 bases, and 14 bases lay in between. The CDR3: CASSLIDRINEQFF. The CDR3 region has the DNA TGTGCCAGCAGTCTCATAGACAGGATCAATGAGCAGTTCTTC.